Only one count was recorded for the clone carrying this TCR beta chain. The antigen is undetermined. The data originate from a study of shared clonotypes between healthy human individuals. Study observations and caveats: Generation probability values for non-shared clonotypes were lower than those for clonotypes shared by all four donors.

This was a deep-level run. TCRdb keeps only in-frame clones here, not all; method: immunoSEQ multiplex PCR. Among some 980,000 clones listed, 60% to 85% were seen once. Germline CDR1 reads GTSNPN; CDR2 reads SVGIG (reference sequence). Trimming shortened V by 2 bases and J by 0 bases, and 7 bases separated the two germline ends. The CDR3 is 13 amino acids. Sequencing was carried out using memory CD4+ T cells sorted from blood. Described subset: CD45RA-negative fraction. The TCR originated in a young man in good health. V and J are TRBV30 and TRBJ2-5; TRBD2 is a possible D gene (5 bases). Written as DNA, the CDR3 is TGTGCCTGGAGTCCGGACTACCAAGAGACCCAGTACTTC. It yields the protein CAWSPDYQETQYF.